This T cell receptor beta chain was observed in a study of blood T cells in healthy people across ages. Next came a second PCR, run for about 7 to 12 cycles, which used a sample-barcoded 5' primer along with a J-beta primer mix. Every cDNA molecule bore a tag from a template-switch adaptor containing 12 random nucleotides. TCRdb fed the 5' RACE reads into MiXCR, producing one record per CDR3 protein. The table lists about 640,000 distinct CDR3 sequences, approximately 50% of them singletons. Researchers isolated at least 6 million PBMCs per sample. A remark on this clonotype: A much larger clone lies one base from this, so it may be a read error.

Trimming shortened V by 0 bases and J by 5 bases, and 13 bases separated the two germline ends. The CDR3 runs to 15 residues. CDR1 is KGHSH, CDR2 LQKENI, per germline. This clonotype was sampled from a man between 60 and 70 years old in good health. This chain connects TRBV18 to TRBJ2-5; possible D gene TRBD2, 7 bases. Material for sequencing was blood. Here the CDR3 reads CASSPPSGTKETQYF. The CDR3 DNA follows: TGTGCCAGCTCACCACCCAGCGGGACAAAGGAGACCCAGTACTTC.